The subject of this entry is one T cell receptor beta chain. How the authors handled the data: Reference gene primer amplification gave nucleated cell count estimates. Sequenced by immunoSEQ multiplex PCR; TCRdb stores in-frame clones only, minus some. V, J and clone size were drawn from that table, and D and trimming were deduced from the DNA. The repertoire includes around 130,000 clones, just under 85% of them detected once, and about 16% sits in the top ten. This sample stems from a study of blood T cell repertoires in COVID-19. The overall study: Samples taken during acute and convalescent COVID-19 were collected in the United States, Italy and Spain. T cells, B-cell-depleted T cells, or PBMCs supplied cDNA or gDNA.

The CDR3 has 15 residues. The germline V gene has CDR1 LNHDA and CDR2 SQIVND (reference sequence). The V gene end was trimmed by 5 bases and the J gene end by 10 bases; junction bases not matched to a gene: 10. The sequenced material came from peripheral blood. The V call is TRBV19, the J call TRBJ1-6, with 8 bases matching TRBD1. The TCR originated in a woman in her forties or fifties with acute or convalescent COVID-19. The CDR3 loop is CASSPRTGFRSPLHF. CDR3 bases: TGTGCCAGTAGTCCAAGGACAGGGTTTAGGTCACCCCTCCACTTT.